This passage covers 18 T cell receptor beta chains from one sample sequenced in a study of patients and donors after allogeneic stem cell transplantation. TCRdb itself ran the RT-PCR reads through MiXCR, one entry per CDR3 protein. The table includes about 150,000 distinct CDR3 sequences, roughly 35% detected once. Sequencing used blood, either unsorted or a sorted T cell fraction (not recorded which). These receptors were taken from a human donor who was either an allogeneic HSCT recipient or a stem cell or donor lymphocyte infusion donor (not recorded which). It is not recorded whose cells these are; they may come from a transplant donor.

This rearrangement joins TRBV7-3 to TRBJ1-6, with D perhaps matching TRBD1 (5 bases). Deletions cut 5 bases from V and 6 bases from J, with 11 bases between. The CDR3 spans 14 residues. Germline CDR1 reads SGHTA; CDR2 reads FQGTGA. The CDR3 coding sequence is TGTGCCAGCAGCCCCGGGGGGATTAATTCACCCCTCCACTTT. It specifies CASSPGGINSPLHF.

This clonotype was recorded a few times. The chain joins TRBV6-2 or TRBV6-3 to TRBJ1-6, with 7 positions matching TRBD1. The V gene's germline CDR1 is MNHEY and CDR2 SVGEGT. Germline trimming cut 7 bases from V and 0 bases from J; bases unmatched to any gene: 12. The CDR3 spans 18 residues. For the CDR3, the DNA is TGTGCCAGCACCGAGTTACGGACAGGCAGCTCCTATAATTCACCCCTCCACTTT. This translates into CASTELRTGSSYNSPLHF.

V and J are TRBV5-4 and TRBJ2-5, with 8 bases fitting TRBD1. Germline CDR1 and CDR2: SGHNT and YYREEE (reference sequence). The CDR3 contains 16 residues. Trimming at V came to 2 bases and at J to 0 bases, leaving 6 bases not matched to a gene. The CDR3 reads CASSFRDRMYQETQYF. The CDR3 bases are TGTGCCAGCAGCTTTCGGGACAGGATGTACCAAGAGACCCAGTACTTC.

The CDR3 bases are TGCAGTGCTGCCACCTTGACAGGGGGGCGCAATCAGCCCCAGCATTTT. Its translation is CSAATLTGGRNQPQHF. The chain links TRBV20-1 to TRBJ1-5; 9 nucleotides agree with TRBD1. The J segment lost 2 bases and the V segment lost 5 bases, leaving 10 bases of the junction unmatched. The CDR3 consists of 16 residues. The germline gives CDR1 DFQATT, CDR2 SNEGSKA (reference sequence).

The J gene is TRBJ1-1, the V gene TRBV6-5, with D perhaps matching TRBD1 (6 bases). The V gene's germline CDR1 is MNHEY and CDR2 SVGAGI. The CDR3 totals 14 residues. The V end was cut by 7 bases, the J end by 4 bases, with 16 bases between. This CDR3 is CASTWSGGGTEAFF. DNA of the CDR3: TGTGCCAGCACCTGGTCTGGGGGCGGCACTGAAGCTTTCTTT.

This clonotype was detected a few times. This sequence joins TRBV7-9 and TRBJ2-4; D call uncertain. The germline gives CDR1 SEHNR, CDR2 FQNEAQ (reference sequence). CDR3 length equals 12 residues. Trimming removed 5 bases from V and 5 bases from J, with 7 bases in between. The DNA of the CDR3 is TGTGCCAGCAGCGGCCAGGAAAACATTCAGTACTTC. This gives the protein CASSGQENIQYF.

The V gene is TRBV5-6, the J gene TRBJ1-1, with D perhaps matching TRBD1 (6 bases). The ends were cut back, 0 bases at V and 6 bases at J, with 12 bases in the middle. Per the germline V gene, CDR1 is SGHDT and CDR2 is YYEEEE. This CDR3 has 14 residues. For the CDR3, the DNA is TGTGCCAGCAGCTTGGTGACAGGTGGCTCTGAAGCTTTCTTT. This codes for CASSLVTGGSEAFF.

The V and J genes are TRBV12-3 or TRBV12-4 and TRBJ1-5, with D unclear. This CDR3 has 13 residues. Deletions cut 5 bases from V and 3 bases from J, with 8 bases between. The CDR3 here is CASSLTYNQPQHF. The CDR3 DNA reads TGTGCCAGCAGTCTTACGTACAATCAGCCCCAGCATTTT.

The chain couples TRBV5-4 to TRBJ1-2; 11 positions agree with TRBD1. V lost 3 bases, J lost 6 bases, and 1 base stayed unmatched. Germline CDR1 reads SGHNT; CDR2 reads YYREEE (reference sequence). CDR3 length: 13 amino acids. The CDR3 region is CASSWDRGNGYTF. For the CDR3, the DNA is TGTGCCAGCAGCTGGGACAGGGGGAATGGCTACACCTTC.

The chain uses TRBV5-1 and TRBJ2-3; perhaps TRBD2 as D (5 bases). CDR1 and CDR2 (germline): SGHRS, YFSETQ. V lost 4 bases to trimming and J lost 2 bases, with 17 bases between them. This CDR3 comprises 16 residues. CDR3 in DNA: TGCGCCAGCAGCCTCACCGGGGAAGGGTTCACAGATACGCAGTATTTT. It encodes CASSLTGEGFTDTQYF.

The V and J genes are TRBV20-1 and TRBJ1-6; D is unresolved. V lost 0 bases and J 0 bases, leaving 6 bases between the germline ends. From germline, CDR1 is DFQATT and CDR2 SNEGSKA (reference sequence). CDR3 size: 15 residues. The CDR3 reads CSARDSSSYNSPLHF. CDR3 nucleotide sequence: TGCAGTGCTAGAGACTCGAGCTCCTATAATTCACCCCTCCACTTT.

The chain couples TRBV12-3 or TRBV12-4 to TRBJ1-4, with a possible D match to TRBD1 (5 bases). Trimming took off 7 bases at V and 10 bases at J, with 13 bases between the two ends. The CDR3 consists of 12 residues. CDR3 nucleotide sequence: TGTGCCAGCACCGGGGACGTACGAAAACTGTTTTTT. Translated, it gives CASTGDVRKLFF.

V usage is TRBV12-3 or TRBV12-4 and J usage is TRBJ2-2; D remains unclear. V gave up 1 base and J gave up 2 bases, with 14 bases separating them. The CDR3 runs 17 residues. The CDR3, as DNA: TGTGCCAGCAGTTTAGGGGTTTTGGTCGGAAACACCGGGGAGCTGTTTTTT. Its translation: CASSLGVLVGNTGELFF.

The chain combines TRBV9 with TRBJ1-4, with TRBD1 matching over 9 bases. The germline CDR1 and CDR2 sequences are SGDLS and YYNGEE. This CDR3 is 15 amino acids long. The ends lost 0 bases at V and 4 bases at J; junction bases unmatched: 1. The CDR3 sequence is CASSVGTGDNEKLFF. The CDR3 nucleotides read TGTGCCAGCAGCGTAGGGACAGGGGATAATGAAAAACTGTTTTTT.

V and J are TRBV27 and TRBJ1-5; D is uncertain. This CDR3 comprises 12 residues. Germline V lookup: CDR1 MNHEY, CDR2 SMNVEV (reference sequence). V lost 7 bases, J lost 6 bases, and 10 bases lay in between. CDR3 loop: CASIWGSQPQHF. Written as DNA, the CDR3 is TGTGCCAGCATATGGGGATCTCAGCCCCAGCATTTT.

The chain carries TRBV12-3 or TRBV12-4 and TRBJ1-1; tentatively, D is TRBD1 (6 bases). Trimming cost V 3 bases and J 1 base, with 9 bases left between them. CDR3 size: 14 residues. The CDR3 loop reads CASSFGQQNTEAFF. The CDR3 DNA reads TGTGCCAGCAGTTTCGGACAGCAGAACACTGAAGCTTTCTTT.

The CDR3 DNA follows: TGTGCCAGCAGCCAAGATAGGGCCTCTGAAGCTTTCTTT. It translates to CASSQDRASEAFF. The chain couples TRBV14 to TRBJ1-1; D not resolved. Germline CDR1 is SGHDN and CDR2 is FVKESK. V was shortened by 0 bases and J by 6 bases, with 8 bases between the two germline ends. The CDR3 length is 13 residues.

This clonotype was seen more than once but under ten times. V is TRBV4-3 and J is TRBJ2-7; D is undetermined. Trimming took off 1 base at V and 3 bases at J, with 10 bases between the two ends. From germline, CDR1 is LGHNA and CDR2 YSLEER. The CDR3 length is 14 residues. Here the CDR3 reads CASSQAHRSYEQYF. The DNA for the CDR3 is TGCGCCAGCAGCCAAGCCCACAGAAGCTACGAGCAGTACTTC.